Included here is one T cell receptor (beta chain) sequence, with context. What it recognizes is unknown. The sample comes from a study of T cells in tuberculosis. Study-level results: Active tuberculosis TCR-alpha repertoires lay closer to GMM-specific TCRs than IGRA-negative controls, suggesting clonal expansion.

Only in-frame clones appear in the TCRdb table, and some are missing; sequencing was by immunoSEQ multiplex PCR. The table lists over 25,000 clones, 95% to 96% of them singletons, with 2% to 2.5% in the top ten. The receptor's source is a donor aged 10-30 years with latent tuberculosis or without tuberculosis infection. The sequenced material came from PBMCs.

DNA for the CDR3: TGTGCCAGTACCCTTGGGGCGGCTGAAGCTTTCTTT. Its protein product is CASTLGAAEAFF. The chain carries TRBV19 and TRBJ1-1, with D perhaps matching TRBD1 (5 bases). Germline V lookup: CDR1 LNHDA, CDR2 SQIVND (reference sequence). Trimming removed 7 bases at V and 6 bases at J, with 12 bases between. The CDR3 contains 12 residues.